This TCR beta chain was sequenced in a study of identical twins' blood T cells. TCR cDNA libraries came from RNA via a modified published protocol. Each CDR3 protein gets one entry after TCRdb re-called the 5' RACE reads with MiXCR. Of hundreds of thousands of distinct CDR3 sequences in the sample, about 28% were seen once. At least ten counts were recorded for this clonotype. This CDR3 comprises 12 residues. Trimming removed 6 bases at V and 0 bases at J, with 4 bases between. The receptor's source is a woman aged 18-55 years in good health. V and J are TRBV12-3 or TRBV12-4 and TRBJ2-3, with D unresolved. The sequenced sample consisted of PBMCs. The CDR3 DNA is TGTGCCAGCAGGGGAAGCACAGATACGCAGTATTTT. This codes for CASRGSTDTQYF.